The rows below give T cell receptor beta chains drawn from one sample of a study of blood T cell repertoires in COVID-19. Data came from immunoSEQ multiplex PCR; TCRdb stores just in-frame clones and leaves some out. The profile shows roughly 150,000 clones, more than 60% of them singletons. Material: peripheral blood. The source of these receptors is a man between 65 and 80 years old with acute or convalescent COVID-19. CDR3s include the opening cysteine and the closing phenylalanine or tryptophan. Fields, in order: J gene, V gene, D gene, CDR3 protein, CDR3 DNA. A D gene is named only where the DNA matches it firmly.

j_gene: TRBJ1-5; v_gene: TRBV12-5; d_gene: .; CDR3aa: CASGLGDTDFEPQHF; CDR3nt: TGTGCTAGTGGTTTGGGAGACACGGACTTTGAGCCCCAGCATTTT
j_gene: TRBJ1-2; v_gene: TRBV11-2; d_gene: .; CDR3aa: CASSPPSRVGYTF; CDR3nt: TGTGCCAGCAGCCCACCATCACGGGTTGGCTACACCTTC
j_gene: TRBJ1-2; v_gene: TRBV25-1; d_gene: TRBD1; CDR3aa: CASSEGQLRPYGYTF; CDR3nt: TGTGCCAGCAGTGAGGGACAGCTTCGACCTTATGGCTACACCTTC
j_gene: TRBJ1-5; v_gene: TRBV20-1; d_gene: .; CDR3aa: CSASSNNQPQHF; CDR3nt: TGCAGTGCTAGTTCTAACAATCAGCCCCAGCATTTT
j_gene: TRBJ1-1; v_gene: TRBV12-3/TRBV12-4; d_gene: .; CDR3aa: CASSLGRDEAFF; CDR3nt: TGTGCCAGCAGTTTAGGGAGAGATGAAGCTTTCTTT
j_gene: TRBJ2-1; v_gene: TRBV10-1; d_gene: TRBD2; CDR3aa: CASSQRLADNNEQFF; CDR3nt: TGCGCCAGCAGCCAAAGACTAGCGGACAACAATGAGCAGTTCTTC
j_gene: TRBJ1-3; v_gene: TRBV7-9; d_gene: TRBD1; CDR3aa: CASSLTTGSGNTIYF; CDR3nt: TGTGCCAGCAGCTTAACGACAGGGTCTGGAAACACCATATATTTT
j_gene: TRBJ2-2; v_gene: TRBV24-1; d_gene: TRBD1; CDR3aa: CATSDPGTGTRELFF; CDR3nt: TGTGCCACCAGTGACCCCGGGACAGGGACTCGGGAGCTGTTTTTT
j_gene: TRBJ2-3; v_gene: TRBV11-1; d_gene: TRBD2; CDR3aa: CASSLVAGDSSDTQYF; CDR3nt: TGTGCCAGCAGCTTAGTTGCGGGAGATTCTTCCGATACGCAGTATTTT
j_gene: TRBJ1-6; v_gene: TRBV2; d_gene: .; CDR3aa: CASHAPEMNSPLHF; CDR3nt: TGTGCCAGCCATGCACCGGAGATGAATTCACCCCTCCACTTT